This TCR beta chain derives from a study of cytomegalovirus exposure and HLA in healthy donors. The PCR contained 60 Vbeta and 13 Jbeta primers. Sequenced by immunoSEQ multiplex PCR; TCRdb stores in-frame clones only, minus some. The repertoire holds around 85,000 clones, with under 90% as singletons. The CDR3 runs to 17 residues. Germline V gives CDR1 SGHAT, CDR2 FQNNGV. Trimming took 5 bases from V and 1 from J, leaving 19 bases between them. This chain links TRBV11-2 with TRBJ2-3, with a possible D match to TRBD1 (5 bases). The sequenced sample consisted of PBMCs. The sequence was collected from a man aged 50-59 years in good health and CMV-seropositive. The CDR3 bases are TGTGCCAGCAGCCCTCCCATGGCAGGGCGAGGCACAGATACGCAGTATTTT. Amino acid sequence: CASSPPMAGRGTDTQYF.